This T cell receptor beta chain was recorded in a study of tumor-infiltrating lymphocytes in primary liver carcinoma. Findings of the study overall: Among the pair types, tumor region pairs showed more overlap than tumor-adjacent and tumor-blood pairs.

From unsorted bulk tissue weighing roughly 18-31 mg, DNA and RNA were co-extracted. The cohort consisted of patients whose primary liver carcinoma was surgically resected. There were only treatment-naive patients, all with chronic HBV infection. Each sampled tumor had five separate regions taken from it. This clonotype was detected once. Its antigen is undetermined. One end of the junction varies from germline; a read error may be responsible. Production of TCR beta cDNA used around 0.45 ug total RNA together with a constant-region primer. Each TCR beta library was derived from three nested multiplex PCR rounds that employed slightly modified ARM-PCR. Running approximately 10 cycles apiece, the first two PCR rounds relied on TRBV1-TRBV30 forward primers together with a C-beta reverse primer. TCRdb re-analysed the multiplex PCR reads in MiXCR, keeping a single row per CDR3 protein. The sample consists of more than 70,000 distinct CDR3 sequences, more than 65% of them appearing once.

CDR3 length: 15 amino acids. CDR1 and CDR2 (germline): MNHEY, SVGAGI. The source material was liver tumor tissue from sampling region 1. Subset reported: tumor region T1, superior pole. The receptor's source is a man aged 40-55 years with primary liver carcinoma and hepatitis B virus infection. The rearrangement uses TRBV6-5 and TRBJ2-7, with D unclear. CDR3 loop: CASSYSRILAYEQYF. CDR3 nucleotides: TGCGCCAGCAGTTACTCGCGAATATTGGCTTACGAGCAGTACTTC.